The 16 T cell receptor delta chains listed next were all sequenced from one sample in a study of gamma-delta chains in newborns, infants, children. TCRdb ran CATT on the reads. The sample yields 5,800 or so delta-chain clones, 0.35% to 0.5% seen once. Sequenced: blood. These TCRs come from a child who was a newborn, infant or young child, either healthy, febrile or measles-vaccinated (not recorded which).

There are many counts of this clone. The sample has other DNA sequences that encode this CDR3 too. The chain combines TRDV2 with TRDJ3, with 10 nucleotides matching TRDD3. Germline values: CDR1 GEAIGNYY, CDR2 EKD. V trimming: 0 bases; J trimming: 3 bases; junction bases outside the gene matches: 4. This CDR3 has 18 residues. CDR3 DNA: TGTGCCTGTGACACCGGGGGATACGCGAACTGGGACACCCGACAGATGTTTTTC. Protein product: CACDTGGYANWDTRQMFF.

Remarks on this clone: A junction boundary mismatches the germline segment, possibly from a read error. This chain links TRDV2 with TRDJ2; no reliable D call. CDR1 and CDR2 from the germline V gene are GEAIGNYY and EKD. This CDR3 has 16 residues. In DNA, the CDR3 is TGTGCCCGTGACACCGTCGGTCAAGCTTTTACAGCACAACTCTTCTTT. As protein: CARDTVGQAFTAQLFF.

The table lists this clone with a few counts. This may arise from a read error, as a much more abundant clone is one base away. The sample holds other DNA sequences that translate to the same CDR3. The rearrangement joins TRDV2 to TRDJ3; 12 nucleotides line up with TRDD3. Germline CDR1 reads GEAIGNYY; CDR2 reads EKD. The CDR3 has 16 residues. The CDR3 is CACTGGYSWDTRQMFF. CDR3 coding DNA: TGTGCCTGTACTGGGGGATACTCCTGGGACACCCGCCAGATGTTTTTC.

This clone was detected a few times. Only one base separates this from a far larger clonotype, so it likely reflects a read error. This specimen includes other DNA sequences encoding the same CDR3. The chain links TRDV2 to TRDJ3; 13 nucleotides agree with TRDD3. The V gene's germline CDR1 is GEAIGNYY and CDR2 EKD. This CDR3 is built from 19 residues. CDR3 loop: CACDTVTGGYARDTRQMFF. DNA of the CDR3: TGTGCCTGTGACACCGTTACTGGGGGATACGCTCGGGACACCCGACAGATGTTCTTC.

This clone was seen a handful of times. The protein in TCRdb stems from a much larger clone and differs at residue 3 from this DNA's translation, likely a read error; here the protein is translated from the DNA. The CDR3 sequence: CAYDTVLGGSSWDTRQMFF. The CDR3, as DNA: TGTGCCTATGACACCGTACTGGGGGGGAGCTCCTGGGACACCCGACAGATGTTTTTC. This sequence joins TRDV2 and TRDJ3; 8 bases are shared with TRDD3. In germline, CDR1 is GEAIGNYY, CDR2 EKD. The CDR3 contains 19 residues.

This clone was recorded a few times. A far larger clone is one nucleotide away, so this likely arose from a read error. This sample includes further DNA sequences coding for the same CDR3. The CDR3 nucleotides are TGTGCCTGTGACACACTGGGGGATACCTCCTGGGACACCCGACAGATGTTCTTC. This gives the protein CACDTLGDTSWDTRQMFF. The chain joins TRDV2 to TRDJ3; TRDD3 agrees at 12 bases. The germline V gene encodes CDR1 GEAIGNYY and CDR2 EKD. The CDR3 covers 18 residues.

About this clone: A far larger clone is just one base off, so this is likely a read error. The sample carries other DNA sequences with the same CDR3. The V call is TRDV2, the J call TRDJ2; D unresolved. Germline V gene data show CDR1 as GEAIGNYY and CDR2 as EKD. There are 18 residues in the CDR3. V dropped 4 bases and J dropped 1 base, with 21 bases sitting between them. The CDR3: CACDSIETALNLTAQLFF. The CDR3, as DNA: TGTGCCTGTGATTCAATTGAGACAGCACTGAATTTGACAGCACAACTCTTCTTT.

This clone occurred a few times. The protein TCRdb lists belongs to a much larger clone and differs from this DNA's translation at residue 5, which points to a read error; the protein shown is made from the DNA. The rearrangement uses TRDV2 and TRDJ2, with TRDD3 matching 12 bases. This CDR3 contains 16 residues. Trimming at V came to 3 bases and at J to 4 bases, leaving 5 bases not matched to a gene. In germline, CDR1 is GEAIGNYY, CDR2 EKD. CDR3: CACDLLLGDTTAQLFF. DNA for the CDR3: TGTGCCTGTGACTTATTACTGGGGGATACGACAGCACAACTCTTCTTT.

This clone has only a few counts. It is likely a read error: a sequence one base away is far more abundant. Other DNA sequences of this sample code for an identical CDR3. This rearrangement joins TRDV2 to TRDJ3; 8 positions agree with TRDD3. The CDR3 is 20 amino acids. Germline V CDR1 and CDR2: GEAIGNYY, EKD. CDR3 region: CACDSLPLGGSSWDTRQMFF. CDR3 nucleotide sequence: TGTGCCTGTGACTCGTTGCCACTGGGGGGTAGCTCCTGGGACACCAGACAGATGTTTTTC.

For this clone: A far bigger clonotype differs at one base, so this is likely a read error. The sample carries other DNA sequences with the same CDR3. The gene calls are TRDV2 and TRDJ2; D not resolved. CDR1 and CDR2 from the germline V gene are GEAIGNYY and EKD. This CDR3 spans 15 amino acids. The V and J ends lost 3 bases and 0 bases respectively, with 10 bases between them. The CDR3: CACDPLSSLTAQLFF. The CDR3 region has the DNA TGTGCCTGTGACCCACTCTCCTCTTTGACAGCACAACTCTTCTTT.

A word on this clone: This likely traces to a read error, being one base from a far larger clone. This sample includes further DNA sequences coding for the same CDR3. The V call is TRDV2, the J call TRDJ3; 11 nucleotides line up with TRDD3. Germline V gives CDR1 GEAIGNYY, CDR2 EKD. This CDR3 spans 19 amino acids. Here the CDR3 reads CACDSAGGYRSWDTRQMFF. DNA of the CDR3: TGTGCCTGCGACTCCGCTGGGGGATACAGGTCCTGGGATACCCGACAGATGTTTTTC.

Sample share makes this clone medium-sized. The identical CDR3 is also encoded by other nucleotide sequences in the sample. The chain couples TRDV2 to TRDJ3; 13 bases fit TRDD3. After removal of 3 bases from V and 0 bases from J, the junction contained 7 bases not matched to a gene. Germline-derived CDR1 and CDR2 are GEAIGNYY and EKD. CDR3 size: 20 residues. The CDR3 nucleotides read TGTGCCTGTGACCCTGTACTGGGGGATACGAGCTCCTGGGACACCCGACAGATGTTTTTC. It yields the protein CACDPVLGDTSSWDTRQMFF.

By share of the sample, this clone is medium-sized. Other DNA sequences in the sample encode the same CDR3. The V and J genes are TRDV2 and TRDJ3; maybe TRDD3 (6 bases). The germline CDR1 and CDR2 sequences are GEAIGNYY and EKD. The CDR3 length is 18 residues. Trimming removed 0 bases at V and 0 bases at J, with 11 bases between. The CDR3 loop reads CACDTWGSSSWDTRQMFF. The CDR3 region has the DNA TGTGCCTGTGACACCTGGGGGTCAAGCTCCTGGGACACCCGACAGATGTTTTTC.

Of note for this clone: A much larger clone lies a single base off, so this may be a read error. This sequence joins TRDV2 and TRDJ3, with 8 bases lining up with TRDD3. Germline loops: CDR1 GEAIGNYY, CDR2 EKD. The V and J ends lost 5 bases and 0 bases, in that order; junction bases with no gene match: 14. The CDR3 loop spans 20 amino acids. This CDR3 reads CACGPTGGYKSSWDTRQMFF. CDR3 DNA: TGTGCCTGTGGCCCCACTGGGGGTTATAAGAGCTCCTGGGACACCCGACAGATGTTTTTC.

This sequence joins TRDV2 and TRDJ3, with a weak D call TRDD3 (5 bases). Germline V gene sequence: CDR1 GEAIGNYY, CDR2 EKD. The CDR3 covers 14 residues. With 2 bases removed from V and 5 bases from J, the gap between germline ends came to 6 bases. For the CDR3, the DNA is TGTGCCTGTGACATACTGGGGGACACCCGACAGATGTTTTTC. Residues: CACDILGDTRQMFF.

Note on this clone: TCRdb pairs this DNA with a much larger clone's protein that differs at residue 10, likely a read error; the protein shown was translated from the DNA. The chain uses TRDV2 and TRDJ3; D perhaps matches TRDD3 (6 bases). CDR3 length equals 16 residues. CDR1 and CDR2 from the germline V gene are GEAIGNYY and EKD. This CDR3 is CACDSTASWGTRQMFF. The CDR3 nucleotides read TGTGCCTGTGACAGTACTGCCTCCTGGGGCACCCGACAGATGTTTTTC.